Sequencing of this T cell receptor (beta chain) was carried out in a study of T cell changes during pregnancy in multiple sclerosis (dated by TCRdb to the late 2010s). Turning to the overall study: In women with multiple sclerosis, the researchers looked at how the T cell repertoire shifted as pregnancy progressed.

The CDR3 contains 11 residues, cysteine and phenylalanine counted. The CDR3 DNA has 33 bases and is translated from base 1. V and J are truncated by 7 bases and 10 bases respectively, leaving an intervening sequence of 14 bases. The germline V gene (reference sequence) yields SGHNT for CDR1 and YYREEE for CDR2. Concerning this clone: It lacks a known antigen. Base qualities are not at hand, and no much larger clone is one base apart.

Receptor libraries were prepared by the immunoSEQ multiplex PCR assay. Not all clones reach the TCRdb copy of this immuneACCESS table, which keeps in-frame sequences only. Checked studies attribute under half of the gap to unresolved V genes and leave the rest unexplained. For this sample there are tens of thousands of clones; approximately 85% appear just once. In total, the top ten clones hold less than 2% of the sample. The rearrangement joined TRBV5-4 to TRBJ1-1; 5 matching bases give a weak D call of TRBD1. This specimen was peripheral blood, taken in the first trimester of pregnancy. The source of this sequence is a female donor with multiple sclerosis, enrolled in a pregnancy study. The CDR3 here reads CASHGGLAAFF. Read as DNA, the sequence is TGTGCCAGCCATGGGGGGTTGGCAGCTTTCTTT.